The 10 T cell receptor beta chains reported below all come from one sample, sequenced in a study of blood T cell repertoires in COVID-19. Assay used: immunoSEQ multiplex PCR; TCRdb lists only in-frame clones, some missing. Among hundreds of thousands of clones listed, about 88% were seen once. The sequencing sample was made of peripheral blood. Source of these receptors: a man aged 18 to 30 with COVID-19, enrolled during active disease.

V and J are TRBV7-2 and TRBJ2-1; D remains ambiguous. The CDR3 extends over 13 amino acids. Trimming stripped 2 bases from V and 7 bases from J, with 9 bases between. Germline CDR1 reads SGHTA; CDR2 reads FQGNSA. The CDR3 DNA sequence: TGTGCCAGCAGCTTATATATCTCGAATGAGCAGTTCTTC. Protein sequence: CASSLYISNEQFF. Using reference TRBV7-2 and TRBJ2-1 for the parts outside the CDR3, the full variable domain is GAGVSQSPSNKVTEKGKDVELRCDPISGHTALYWYRQSLGQGLEFLIYFQGNSAPDKSGLPSDRFSAERTGGSVSTLTIQRTQQEDSAVYLCASSLYISNEQFFGPGTRLTVL.

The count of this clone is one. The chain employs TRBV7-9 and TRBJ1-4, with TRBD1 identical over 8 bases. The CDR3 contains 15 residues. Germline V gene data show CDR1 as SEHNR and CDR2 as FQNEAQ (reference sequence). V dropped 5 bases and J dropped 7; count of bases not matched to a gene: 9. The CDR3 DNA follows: TGTGCCAGCAGCCCCATCAGGGGGCCGGTTGAAAAACTGTTTTTT. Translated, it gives CASSPIRGPVEKLFF.

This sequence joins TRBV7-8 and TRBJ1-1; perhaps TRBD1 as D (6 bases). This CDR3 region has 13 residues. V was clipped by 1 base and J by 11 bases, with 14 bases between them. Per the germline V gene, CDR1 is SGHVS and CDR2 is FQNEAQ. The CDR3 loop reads CASSLGSGVGAFF. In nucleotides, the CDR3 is TGTGCCAGCAGCTTAGGGTCAGGGGTGGGCGCTTTCTTT.

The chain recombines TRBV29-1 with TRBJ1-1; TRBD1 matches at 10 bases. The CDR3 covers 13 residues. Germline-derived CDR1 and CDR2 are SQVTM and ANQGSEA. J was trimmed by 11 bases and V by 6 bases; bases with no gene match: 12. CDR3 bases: TGCAGCGTCGACTCGGGACAGGGGTTAGAGGCTTTCTTT. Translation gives CSVDSGQGLEAFF.

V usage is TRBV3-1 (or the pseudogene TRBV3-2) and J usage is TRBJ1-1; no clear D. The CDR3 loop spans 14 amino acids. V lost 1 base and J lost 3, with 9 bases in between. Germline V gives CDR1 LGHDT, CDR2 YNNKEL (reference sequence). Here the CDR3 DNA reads TGTGCCAGCAGCCAAGGGGAGATCGACACTGAAGCTTTCTTT. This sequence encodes CASSQGEIDTEAFF.

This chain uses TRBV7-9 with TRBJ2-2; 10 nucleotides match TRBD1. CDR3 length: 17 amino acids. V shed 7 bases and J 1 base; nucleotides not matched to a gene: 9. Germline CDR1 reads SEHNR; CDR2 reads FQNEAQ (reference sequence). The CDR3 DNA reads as TGTGCCAGCAAACCAACGAGGGACAGGGGGAACACCGGGGAGCTGTTTTTT. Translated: CASKPTRDRGNTGELFF. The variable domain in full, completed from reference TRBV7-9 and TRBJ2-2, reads DTGVSQNPRHKITKRGQNVTFRCDPISEHNRLYWYRQTLGQGPEFLTYFQNEAQLEKSRLLSDRFSAERPKGSFSTLEIQRTEQGDSAMYLCASKPTRDRGNTGELFFGEGSRLTVL.

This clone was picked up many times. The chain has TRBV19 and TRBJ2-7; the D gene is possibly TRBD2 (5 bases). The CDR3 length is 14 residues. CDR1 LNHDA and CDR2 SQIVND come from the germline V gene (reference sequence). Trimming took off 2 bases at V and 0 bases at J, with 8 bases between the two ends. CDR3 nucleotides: TGTGCCAGTAGTATACGAGGGTACTCCTACGAGCAGTACTTC. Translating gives CASSIRGYSYEQYF.

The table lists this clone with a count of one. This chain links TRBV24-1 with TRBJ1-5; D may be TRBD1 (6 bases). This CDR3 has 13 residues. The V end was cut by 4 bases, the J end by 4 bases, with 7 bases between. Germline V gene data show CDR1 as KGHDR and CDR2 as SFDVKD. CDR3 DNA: TGTGCCACCAGTGACAGGGGAAATCAGCCCCAGCATTTT. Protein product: CATSDRGNQPQHF.

CDR3 bases: TGTGCCAGCCGAACTGTCGGCGGGAGGGACTACGAGCAGTACTTC. Encoded protein: CASRTVGGRDYEQYF. The genes are TRBV2 and TRBJ2-7; 9 nucleotides line up with TRBD2. CDR3 size: 15 residues. Per germline, CDR1 SNHLY and CDR2 FYNNEI. The V segment lost 8 bases and the J segment 3 bases; nucleotides outside the gene matches: 11.

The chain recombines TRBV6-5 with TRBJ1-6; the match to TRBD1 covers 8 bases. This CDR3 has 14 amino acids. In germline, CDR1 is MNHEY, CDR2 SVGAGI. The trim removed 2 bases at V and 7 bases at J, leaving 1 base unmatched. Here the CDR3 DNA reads TGTGCCAGCAGTTACAGGACAGGGAATTCACCCCTCCACTTT. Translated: CASSYRTGNSPLHF.